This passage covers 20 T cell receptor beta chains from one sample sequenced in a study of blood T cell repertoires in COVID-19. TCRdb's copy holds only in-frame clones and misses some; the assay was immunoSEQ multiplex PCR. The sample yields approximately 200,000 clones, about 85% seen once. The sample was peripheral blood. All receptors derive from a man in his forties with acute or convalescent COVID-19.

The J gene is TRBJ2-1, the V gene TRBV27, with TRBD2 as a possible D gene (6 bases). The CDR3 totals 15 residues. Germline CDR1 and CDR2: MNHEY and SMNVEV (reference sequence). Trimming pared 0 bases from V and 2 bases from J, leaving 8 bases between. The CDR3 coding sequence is TGTGCCAGCAGTTTATCCGGGGGAGCCTACAATGAGCAGTTCTTC. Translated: CASSLSGGAYNEQFF.

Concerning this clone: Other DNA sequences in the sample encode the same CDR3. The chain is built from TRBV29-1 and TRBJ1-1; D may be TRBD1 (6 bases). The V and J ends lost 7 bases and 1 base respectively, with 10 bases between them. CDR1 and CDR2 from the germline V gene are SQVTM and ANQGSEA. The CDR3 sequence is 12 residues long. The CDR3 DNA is TGCAGCGCATTACAGGGGAACACTGAAGCTTTCTTT. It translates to CSALQGNTEAFF.

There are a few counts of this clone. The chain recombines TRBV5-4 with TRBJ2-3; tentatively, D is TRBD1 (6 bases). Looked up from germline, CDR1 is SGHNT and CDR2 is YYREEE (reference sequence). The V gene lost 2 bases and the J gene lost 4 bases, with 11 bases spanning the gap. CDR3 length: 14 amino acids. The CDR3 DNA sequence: TGTGCCAGCAGCTTTAGGCAGGGGCCAGATACGCAGTATTTT. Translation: CASSFRQGPDTQYF.

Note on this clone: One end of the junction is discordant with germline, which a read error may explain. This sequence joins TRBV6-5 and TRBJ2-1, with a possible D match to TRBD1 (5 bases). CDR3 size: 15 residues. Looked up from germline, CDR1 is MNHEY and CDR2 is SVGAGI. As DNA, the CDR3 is TGTGTCAGCAGTTACGCCTACAGGCGGCAACATGAGCAGTTCTTC. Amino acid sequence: CVSSYAYRRQHEQFF.

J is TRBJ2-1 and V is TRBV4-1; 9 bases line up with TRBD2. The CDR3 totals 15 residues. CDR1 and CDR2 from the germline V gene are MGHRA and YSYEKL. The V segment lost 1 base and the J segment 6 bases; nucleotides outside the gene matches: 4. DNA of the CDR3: TGCGCCAGCAGCCAAGGAAGCGGGGGGCCCAATGAGCAGTTCTTC. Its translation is CASSQGSGGPNEQFF.

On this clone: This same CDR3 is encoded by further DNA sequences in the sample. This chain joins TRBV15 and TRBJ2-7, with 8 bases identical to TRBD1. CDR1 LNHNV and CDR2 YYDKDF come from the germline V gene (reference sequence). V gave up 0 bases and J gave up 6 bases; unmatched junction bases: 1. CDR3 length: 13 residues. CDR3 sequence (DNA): TGTGCCACCAGCAGAGACAGGGGGCGCGAGCAGTACTTC. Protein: CATSRDRGREQYF.

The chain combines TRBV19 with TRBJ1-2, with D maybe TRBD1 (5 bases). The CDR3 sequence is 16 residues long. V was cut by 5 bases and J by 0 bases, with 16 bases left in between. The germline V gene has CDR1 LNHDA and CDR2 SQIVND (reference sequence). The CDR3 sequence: CASSPRGGQANYGYTF. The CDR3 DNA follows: TGTGCCAGTAGTCCGCGGGGTGGACAAGCTAACTATGGCTACACCTTC. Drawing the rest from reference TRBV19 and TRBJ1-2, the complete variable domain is DGGITQSPKYLFRKEGQNVTLSCEQNLNHDAMYWYRQDPGQGLRLIYYSQIVNDFQKGDIAEGYSVSREKKESFPLTVTSAQKNPTAFYLCASSPRGGQANYGYTFGSGTRLTVV.

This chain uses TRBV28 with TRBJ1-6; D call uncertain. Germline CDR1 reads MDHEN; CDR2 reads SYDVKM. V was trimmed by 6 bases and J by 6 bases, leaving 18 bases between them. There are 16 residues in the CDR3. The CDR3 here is CASRPYQSNRNSPLHF. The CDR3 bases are TGTGCCAGCAGACCCTATCAAAGCAATCGTAATTCACCCCTCCACTTT.

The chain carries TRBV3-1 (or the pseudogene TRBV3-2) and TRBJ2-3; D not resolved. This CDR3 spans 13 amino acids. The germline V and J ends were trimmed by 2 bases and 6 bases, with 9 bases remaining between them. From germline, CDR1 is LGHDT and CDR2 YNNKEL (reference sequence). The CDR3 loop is CASSQISSDTQYF. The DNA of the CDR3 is TGTGCCAGCAGCCAAATCTCGTCGGATACGCAGTATTTT.

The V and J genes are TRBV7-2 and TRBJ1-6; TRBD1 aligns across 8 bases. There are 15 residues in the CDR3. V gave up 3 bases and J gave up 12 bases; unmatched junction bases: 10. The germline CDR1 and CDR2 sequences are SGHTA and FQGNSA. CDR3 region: CASSFIDRGLVPLHF. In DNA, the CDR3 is TGTGCCAGCAGCTTCATCGACAGGGGATTAGTACCCCTCCACTTT.

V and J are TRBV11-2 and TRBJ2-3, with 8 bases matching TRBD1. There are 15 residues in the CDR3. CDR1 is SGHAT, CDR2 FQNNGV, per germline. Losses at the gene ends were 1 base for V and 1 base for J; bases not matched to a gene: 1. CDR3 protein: CASSLAGGGTDTQYF. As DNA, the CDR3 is TGTGCCAGCAGCTTAGCAGGGGGCGGCACAGATACGCAGTATTTT.

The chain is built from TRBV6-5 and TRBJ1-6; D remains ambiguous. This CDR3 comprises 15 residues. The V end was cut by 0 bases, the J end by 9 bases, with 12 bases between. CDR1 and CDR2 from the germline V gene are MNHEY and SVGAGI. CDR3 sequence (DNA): TGTGCCAGCAGTTACTCGCAGAGGGTCGGTTCACCCCTCCACTTT. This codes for CASSYSQRVGSPLHF.

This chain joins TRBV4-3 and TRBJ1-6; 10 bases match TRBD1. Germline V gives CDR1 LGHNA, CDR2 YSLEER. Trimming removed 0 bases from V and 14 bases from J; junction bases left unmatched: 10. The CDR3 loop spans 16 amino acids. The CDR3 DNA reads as TGCGCCAGCAGCCAAGATCCGGGACAGGGGCTCATGACCCTCCACTTT. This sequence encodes CASSQDPGQGLMTLHF.

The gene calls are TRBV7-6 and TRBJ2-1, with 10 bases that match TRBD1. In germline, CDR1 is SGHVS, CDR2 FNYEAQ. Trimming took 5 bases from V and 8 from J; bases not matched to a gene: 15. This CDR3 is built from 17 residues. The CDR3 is CASSPGQGSVLVDEQFF. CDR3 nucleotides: TGTGCCAGCAGCCCGGGACAGGGGTCGGTTCTAGTCGATGAGCAGTTCTTC.

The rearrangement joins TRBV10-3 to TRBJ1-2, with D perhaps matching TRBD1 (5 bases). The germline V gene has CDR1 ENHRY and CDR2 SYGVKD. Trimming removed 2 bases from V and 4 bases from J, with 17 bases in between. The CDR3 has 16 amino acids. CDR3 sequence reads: CAISEPGTSSIYGYTF. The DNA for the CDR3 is TGTGCCATCAGTGAGCCGGGGACTAGCTCAATCTATGGCTACACCTTC.

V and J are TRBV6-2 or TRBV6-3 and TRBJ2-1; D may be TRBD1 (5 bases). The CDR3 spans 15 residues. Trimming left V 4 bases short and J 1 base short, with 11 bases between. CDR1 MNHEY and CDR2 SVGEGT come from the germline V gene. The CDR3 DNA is TGTGCCAGCAGTTCACAGGACCCATCCTACAATGAGCAGTTCTTC. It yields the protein CASSSQDPSYNEQFF.

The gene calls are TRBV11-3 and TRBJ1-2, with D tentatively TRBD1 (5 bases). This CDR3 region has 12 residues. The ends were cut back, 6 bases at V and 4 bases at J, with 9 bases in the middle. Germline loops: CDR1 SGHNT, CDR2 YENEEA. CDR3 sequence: CASSNQGYGYTF. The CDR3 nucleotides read TGTGCCAGCAGTAACCAGGGCTATGGCTACACCTTC.

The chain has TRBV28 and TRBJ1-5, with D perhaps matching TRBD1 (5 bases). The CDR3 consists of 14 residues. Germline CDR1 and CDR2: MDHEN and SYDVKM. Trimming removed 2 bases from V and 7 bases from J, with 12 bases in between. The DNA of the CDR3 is TGTGCCAGCAGTTTAACTGGGGGAGGCCAGCCCCAGCATTTT. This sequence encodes CASSLTGGGQPQHF.

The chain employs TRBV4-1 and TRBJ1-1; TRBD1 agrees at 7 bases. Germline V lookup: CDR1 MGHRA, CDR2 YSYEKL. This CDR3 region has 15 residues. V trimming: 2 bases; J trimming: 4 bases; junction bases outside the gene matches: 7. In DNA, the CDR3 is TGCGCCAGCAGCCAACCGACAGGGTCGGGCACTGAAGCTTTCTTT. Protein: CASSQPTGSGTEAFF.

The CDR3 protein is CASSQGDRGYPDTQYF. CDR3 in DNA: TGCGCCAGCAGCCAGGGAGACAGGGGGTATCCAGATACGCAGTATTTT. J is TRBJ2-3 and V is TRBV4-1; 9 positions agree with TRBD1. Germline V gives CDR1 MGHRA, CDR2 YSYEKL. This CDR3 is 16 amino acids long. The trim removed 3 bases at V and 4 bases at J, leaving 8 bases unmatched.